Listed below are T cell receptor beta chains from one sample, sequenced in a study of monozygotic twins with inflammatory bowel disease. TCRdb re-called the 5' RACE reads and catalogs CDR3 proteins one per entry, DNA excluded. The sample has over 110,000 distinct CDR3 sequences. The sequenced sample consisted of blood. The receptors derive from a human donor with ulcerative colitis or Crohn's disease, or a healthy co-twin of an affected twin (not recorded which). The CDR3 runs from the conserved cysteine through the conserved F or W. Fields, in order: CDR3 protein, CDR3 length, V gene, J gene.

cdr3_aa: CASRRQGARLTEAFF
cdr3_length: 15
v_call: TRBV5-4
j_call: TRBJ1-1

cdr3_aa: CASSLRILNQGRAKNIQYF
cdr3_length: 19
v_call: TRBV11-2
j_call: TRBJ2-4

cdr3_aa: CASSQDSIQGRNTEAFF
cdr3_length: 17
v_call: TRBV4-3
j_call: TRBJ1-1

cdr3_aa: CASSQGALATRASTDTQYF
cdr3_length: 19
v_call: TRBV7-8
j_call: TRBJ2-3

cdr3_aa: CSAADRRKFNNEQFF
cdr3_length: 15
v_call: TRBV20-1
j_call: TRBJ2-1

cdr3_aa: CASSRDREETQYF
cdr3_length: 13
v_call: TRBV27
j_call: TRBJ2-5

cdr3_aa: CASSPSGTGGYEQYF
cdr3_length: 15
v_call: TRBV7-8
j_call: TRBJ2-7

cdr3_aa: CASTSRRGQGTYEQFF
cdr3_length: 16
v_call: TRBV3-1
j_call: TRBJ2-1

cdr3_aa: CASSGQGRQEKLFF
cdr3_length: 14
v_call: TRBV11-2
j_call: TRBJ1-4

cdr3_aa: CASSPTSHGYTF
cdr3_length: 12
v_call: TRBV12-3/TRBV12-4
j_call: TRBJ1-2

cdr3_aa: CSARQFGEANEKLFF
cdr3_length: 15
v_call: TRBV20-1
j_call: TRBJ1-4

cdr3_aa: CASSPPNRVGADTQYF
cdr3_length: 16
v_call: TRBV18
j_call: TRBJ2-3

cdr3_aa: CASSPQVGLAKNIQYF
cdr3_length: 16
v_call: TRBV4-3
j_call: TRBJ2-4

cdr3_aa: CASCTSGPQRNEQFF
cdr3_length: 15
v_call: TRBV19
j_call: TRBJ2-1

cdr3_aa: CASSLVGGYEQYF
cdr3_length: 13
v_call: TRBV5-1
j_call: TRBJ2-7

cdr3_aa: CASRVSTALSSNQPQHF
cdr3_length: 17
v_call: TRBV6-2/TRBV6-3
j_call: TRBJ1-5

cdr3_aa: CSASWAGGPSVETQYF
cdr3_length: 16
v_call: TRBV20-1
j_call: TRBJ2-5

cdr3_aa: CSASSRYSRETQYF
cdr3_length: 14
v_call: TRBV20-1
j_call: TRBJ2-5

cdr3_aa: CASSYFGGGNEQFF
cdr3_length: 14
v_call: TRBV7-3
j_call: TRBJ2-1

cdr3_aa: CAWSGKRGGFSEAFF
cdr3_length: 15
v_call: TRBV30
j_call: TRBJ1-1

cdr3_aa: CASSYRRPNTGELFF
cdr3_length: 15
v_call: TRBV6-5
j_call: TRBJ2-2

cdr3_aa: CASSRDSTGELFF
cdr3_length: 13
v_call: TRBV7-3
j_call: TRBJ2-2

cdr3_aa: CASSLGQGGTDTQYF
cdr3_length: 15
v_call: TRBV5-1
j_call: TRBJ2-3

cdr3_aa: CASSFVGGANTEAFF
cdr3_length: 15
v_call: TRBV5-1
j_call: TRBJ1-1

cdr3_aa: CASSFLRAGPDNEQFF
cdr3_length: 16
v_call: TRBV5-1
j_call: TRBJ2-1

cdr3_aa: CASSFRQFNTGELFF
cdr3_length: 15
v_call: TRBV12-3/TRBV12-4
j_call: TRBJ2-2